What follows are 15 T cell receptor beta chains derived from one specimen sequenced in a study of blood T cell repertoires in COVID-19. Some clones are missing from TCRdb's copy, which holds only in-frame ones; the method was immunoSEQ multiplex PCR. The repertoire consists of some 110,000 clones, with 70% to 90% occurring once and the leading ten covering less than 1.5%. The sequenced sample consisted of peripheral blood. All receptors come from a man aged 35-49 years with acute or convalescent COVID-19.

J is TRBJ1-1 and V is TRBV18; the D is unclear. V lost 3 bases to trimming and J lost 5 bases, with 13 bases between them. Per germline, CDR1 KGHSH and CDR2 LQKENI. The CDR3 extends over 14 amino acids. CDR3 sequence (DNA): TGTGCCAGCTCACCGGGCAGCTCGGGGACTGAAGCTTTCTTT. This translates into CASSPGSSGTEAFF.

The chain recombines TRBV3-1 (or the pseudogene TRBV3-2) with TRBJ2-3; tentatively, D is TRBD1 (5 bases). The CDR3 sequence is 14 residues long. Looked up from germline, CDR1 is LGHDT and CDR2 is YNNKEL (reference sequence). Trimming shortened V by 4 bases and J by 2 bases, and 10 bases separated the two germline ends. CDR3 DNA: TGTGCCAGCAGCCGAAAGGGGTCCACAGATACGCAGTATTTT. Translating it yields CASSRKGSTDTQYF.

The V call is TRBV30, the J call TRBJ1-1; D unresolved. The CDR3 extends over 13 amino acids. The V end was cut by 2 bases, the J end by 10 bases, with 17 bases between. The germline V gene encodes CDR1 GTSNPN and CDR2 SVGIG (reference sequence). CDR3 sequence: CAWSTMERARAFF. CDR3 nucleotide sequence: TGTGCCTGGAGTACGATGGAGAGAGCGAGAGCTTTCTTT.

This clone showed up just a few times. This CDR3 reads CASSPLTGSPYEQYF. Here the CDR3 DNA reads TGTGCCAGCTCACCGCTCACAGGGAGCCCCTACGAGCAGTACTTC. V is TRBV18 and J is TRBJ2-7, with D possibly matching TRBD1 (6 bases). This CDR3 is built from 15 residues. Germline CDR1 and CDR2: KGHSH and LQKENI. Trimming left V 3 bases short and J 2 bases short, with 14 bases between.

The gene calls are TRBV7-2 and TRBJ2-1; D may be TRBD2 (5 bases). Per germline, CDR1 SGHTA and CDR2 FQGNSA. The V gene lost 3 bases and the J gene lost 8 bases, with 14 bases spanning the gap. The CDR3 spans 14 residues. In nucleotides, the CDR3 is TGTGCCAGCAGCTTTGACCAGAGGGTACATGAGCAGTTCTTC. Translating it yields CASSFDQRVHEQFF.

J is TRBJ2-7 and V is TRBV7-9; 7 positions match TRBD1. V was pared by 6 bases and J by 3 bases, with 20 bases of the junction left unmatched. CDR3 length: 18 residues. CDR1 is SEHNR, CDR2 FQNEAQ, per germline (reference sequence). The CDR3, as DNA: TGTGCCAGCAGTTATACCCAACCCAGGGGACAGAGGGACTACGAGCAGTACTTC. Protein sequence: CASSYTQPRGQRDYEQYF.

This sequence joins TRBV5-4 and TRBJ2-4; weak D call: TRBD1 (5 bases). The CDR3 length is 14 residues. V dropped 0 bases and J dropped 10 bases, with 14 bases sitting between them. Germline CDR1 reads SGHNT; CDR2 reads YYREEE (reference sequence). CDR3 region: CASSLVMTAQIQYF. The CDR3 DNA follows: TGTGCCAGCAGCTTGGTAATGACAGCCCAGATTCAGTACTTC.

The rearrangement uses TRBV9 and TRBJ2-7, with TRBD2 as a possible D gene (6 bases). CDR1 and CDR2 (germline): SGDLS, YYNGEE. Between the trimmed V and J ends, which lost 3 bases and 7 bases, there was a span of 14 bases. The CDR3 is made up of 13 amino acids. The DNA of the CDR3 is TGTGCCAGCAGCGCCTCCTTTGGGACTGAGCAGTACTTC. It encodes CASSASFGTEQYF.

The CDR3 nucleotides are TGTGCCAGTAGTATATACAGGGGTGGAGAAAAACTGTTTTTT. Its translation: CASSIYRGGEKLFF. This sequence joins TRBV19 and TRBJ1-4, with 7 bases identical to TRBD1. After removal of 2 bases from V and 8 bases from J, the junction contained 5 bases not matched to a gene. The CDR3 contains 14 residues. Germline V gene lookup returns CDR1 LNHDA and CDR2 SQIVND (reference sequence).

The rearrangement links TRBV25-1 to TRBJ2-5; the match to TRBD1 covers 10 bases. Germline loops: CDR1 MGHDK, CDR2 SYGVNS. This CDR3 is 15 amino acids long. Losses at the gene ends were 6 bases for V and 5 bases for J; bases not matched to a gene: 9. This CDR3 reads CASSPDRGPTETQYF. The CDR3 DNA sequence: TGTGCCAGCAGCCCAGACAGGGGGCCGACGGAGACCCAGTACTTC.

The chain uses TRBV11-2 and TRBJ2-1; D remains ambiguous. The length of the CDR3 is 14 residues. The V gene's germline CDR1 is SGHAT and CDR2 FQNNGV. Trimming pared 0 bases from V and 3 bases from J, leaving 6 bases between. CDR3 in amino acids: CASSLDLRYNEQFF. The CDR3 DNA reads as TGTGCCAGCAGCTTAGATCTTCGCTACAATGAGCAGTTCTTC.

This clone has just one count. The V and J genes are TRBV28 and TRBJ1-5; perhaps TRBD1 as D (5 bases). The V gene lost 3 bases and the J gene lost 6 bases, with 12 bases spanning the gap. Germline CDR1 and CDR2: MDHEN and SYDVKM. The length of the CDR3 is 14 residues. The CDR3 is CASSFPSRVQPQHF. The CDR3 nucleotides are TGTGCCAGCAGTTTCCCTTCCAGGGTTCAGCCCCAGCATTTT.

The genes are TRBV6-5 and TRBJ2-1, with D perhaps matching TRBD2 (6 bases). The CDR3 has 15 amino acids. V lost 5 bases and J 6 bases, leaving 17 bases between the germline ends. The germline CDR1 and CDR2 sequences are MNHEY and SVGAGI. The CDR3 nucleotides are TGTGCCAGCAGTCAGGAGGGACCGGGGGTCAATGAGCAGTTCTTC. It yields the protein CASSQEGPGVNEQFF.

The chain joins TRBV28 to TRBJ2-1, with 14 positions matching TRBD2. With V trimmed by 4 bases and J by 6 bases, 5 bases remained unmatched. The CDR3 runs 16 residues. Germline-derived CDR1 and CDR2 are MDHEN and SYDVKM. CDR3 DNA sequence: TGTGCCAGCAGTTCCCCAGGGACTAGCGGGAGCAATGAGCAGTTCTTC. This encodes CASSSPGTSGSNEQFF. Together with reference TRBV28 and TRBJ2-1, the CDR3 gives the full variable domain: DVKVTQSSRYLVKRTGEKVFLECVQDMDHENMFWYRQDPGLGLRLIYFSYDVKMKEKGDIPEGYSVSREKKERFSLILESASTNQTSMYLCASSSPGTSGSNEQFFGPGTRLTVL.

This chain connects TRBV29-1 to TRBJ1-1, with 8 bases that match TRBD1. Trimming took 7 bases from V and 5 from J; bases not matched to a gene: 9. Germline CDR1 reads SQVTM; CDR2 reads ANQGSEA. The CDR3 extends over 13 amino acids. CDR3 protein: CSARDRGRTEAFF. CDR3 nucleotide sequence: TGCAGCGCCCGAGACAGGGGCCGGACTGAAGCTTTCTTT.